Each of the 5 T cell receptor beta chains below was sequenced from the same sample in a study of beta chain features in type 1 diabetes. All of the isolated RNA was reverse transcribed, so expressed TCRB transcripts were sequenced. Some clones are missing from TCRdb's copy, which holds only in-frame ones; the method was immunoSEQ multiplex PCR. The data hold almost 250,000 clones, with 12% to 15% observed a single time. Material for sequencing was naive CD4+ T cells from blood. The receptors derive from a woman aged 40 to 49 in good health.

This clone has more than one count but fewer than ten. This chain links TRBV6-6 with TRBJ2-1, with D maybe TRBD1 (6 bases). Germline V gene data show CDR1 as MNHNY and CDR2 as SVGAGI (reference sequence). There are 13 residues in the CDR3. V was cut by 11 bases and J by 9 bases, with 20 bases left in between. The CDR3 DNA reads as TGTGCCGTCCAGGGGTCTGCCTCGAGTGAGCAGTTCTTC. It is translated as CAVQGSASSEQFF.

The chain uses TRBV29-1 and TRBJ1-4; weak D call: TRBD1 (5 bases). The length of the CDR3 is 13 residues. CDR1 and CDR2 from the germline V gene are SQVTM and ANQGSEA. V was trimmed by 6 bases and J by 3 bases, leaving 11 bases between them. The CDR3 nucleotides are TGCAGCGTCCCGGGGGGGTCTAATGAAAAACTGTTTTTT. Its protein is CSVPGGSNEKLFF.

The J gene is TRBJ1-4, the V gene TRBV7-7, with 8 bases lining up with TRBD1. This CDR3 comprises 15 residues. V was pared by 3 bases and J by 5 bases, with 5 bases of the junction left unmatched. The germline V gene has CDR1 SSHAT and CDR2 FNYEAQ (reference sequence). This CDR3 reads CASSLFRGPNEKLFF. CDR3 nucleotides: TGTGCCAGCAGCTTGTTCAGGGGGCCGAATGAAAAACTGTTTTTT.

The chain employs TRBV11-2 and TRBJ1-1, with unresolved D. The germline CDR1 and CDR2 sequences are SGHAT and FQNNGV. V lost 1 base, J lost 0 bases, and 3 bases lay in between. This CDR3 has 13 residues. The CDR3 spells CASSLGVNTEAFF. DNA for the CDR3: TGTGCCAGCAGCTTAGGAGTGAACACTGAAGCTTTCTTT.

This clone was counted between two and nine times. Different DNA sequences within this sample yield the same CDR3. The CDR3 DNA is TGTGCCAGCAGCCTGGCTGGGGGGAGCACAGATACGCAGTATTTT. It translates to CASSLAGGSTDTQYF. V usage is TRBV7-9 and J usage is TRBJ2-3, with D perhaps TRBD2 (6 bases). Germline CDR1 is SEHNR and CDR2 is FQNEAQ (reference sequence). The CDR3 totals 15 residues. V was pared by 5 bases and J by 0 bases, with 12 bases between.